The source of this T cell receptor (beta chain) is a study of T cell repertoires in cytomegalovirus infection. Study-wide background: Indications came from public TCR beta signatures; they pointed to CMV infection and to a matching HLA type. General study findings and limits: The ex vivo response was dominated by HLA-C-restricted CMV-specific TCR beta clonotypes. Cumulative public TCR beta family frequency identified CMV carriers with the relevant HLA.

Trimming cost V 3 bases and J 2 bases; bases outside gene matches: 5. Germline CDR1 reads DFQATT; CDR2 reads SNEGSKA (reference sequence). The CDR3 has 16 residues. Regarding this clonotype: What it recognizes is unknown.

TCRdb used MiXCR to reprocess the reads, holding one entry per CDR3 protein. Of 740,000 or so distinct CDR3 sequences listed, 35% to 45% are singletons. Sequencing used PBMCs. The TCR comes from a human donor in good health (CMV status not recorded). Some clones in this sample may be carry-over from other donors' samples. The chain carries TRBV20-1 and TRBJ2-7, with 15 bases fitting TRBD2. DNA for the CDR3: TGCAGTGCTAGGCCCTGGACTAGCGGGAGGGCCTACGAGCAGTACTTC. Translated, it gives CSARPWTSGRAYEQYF.